The source of this T cell receptor (beta chain) is a study of CD8 T cells in Susac syndrome. Reverse transcription of about 0.45 to 1 ug RNA was carried out with random hexamers. TCRdb processed the immunoSEQ multiplex PCR reads anew with MiXCR; each CDR3 protein has one entry. The sample yields fewer than 250,000 distinct CDR3 sequences, around 93% seen once. This CDR3 comprises 15 residues. Germline loops: CDR1 MNHEY, CDR2 SMNVEV (reference sequence). About this clonotype itself: Relative to the germline gene, one junction end is altered; a read error may explain this.

The chain carries TRBV27 and TRBJ2-5; 10 nucleotides align to TRBD1. Sequenced: CD4+ T cells from PBMCs. This clonotype was sampled from a human donor in good health. DNA of the CDR3: TGTGCCACCAGTCGGGACAGGGGAGTGCGGGAGACCCAGTACTTC. Translating it yields CATSRDRGVRETQYF.